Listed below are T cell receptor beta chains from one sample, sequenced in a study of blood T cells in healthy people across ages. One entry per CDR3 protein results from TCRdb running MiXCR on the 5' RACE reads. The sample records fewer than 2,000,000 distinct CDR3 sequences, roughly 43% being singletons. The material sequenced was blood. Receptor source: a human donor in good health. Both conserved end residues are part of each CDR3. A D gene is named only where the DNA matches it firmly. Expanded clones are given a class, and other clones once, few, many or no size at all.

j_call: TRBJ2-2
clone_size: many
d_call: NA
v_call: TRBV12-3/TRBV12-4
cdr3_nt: TGTGCCAGCAGCCAGAACACCGGGGAGCTGTTTTTT
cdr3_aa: CASSQNTGELFF

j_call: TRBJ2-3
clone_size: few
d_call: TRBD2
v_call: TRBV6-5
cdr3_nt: TGTGCCAGCAGTCGAGCACTAGCGGGCACAGATACGCAGTATTTT
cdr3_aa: CASSRALAGTDTQYF

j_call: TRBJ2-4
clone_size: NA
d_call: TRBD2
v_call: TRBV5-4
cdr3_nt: TGTGCCAGCAGCTCCGGGGGGAGGGACATTCAGTACTTC
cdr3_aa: CASSSGGRDIQYF

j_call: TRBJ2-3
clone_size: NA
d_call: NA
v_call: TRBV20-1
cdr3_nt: TGCAGTGCAAGATCGACAGGATCCTTTTTGAGGGATACGCAGTATTTT
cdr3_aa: CSARSTGSFLRDTQYF

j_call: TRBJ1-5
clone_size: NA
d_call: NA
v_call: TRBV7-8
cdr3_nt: TGTGCCAGCAGCATCCGGGGGCGGCAGCCCCAGCATTTT
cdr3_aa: CASSIRGRQPQHF

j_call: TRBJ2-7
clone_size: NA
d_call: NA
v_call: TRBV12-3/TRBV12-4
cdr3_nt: TGTGCCAGCAGGCAGGGACCCCTCGGGTACGAGCAGTACTTC
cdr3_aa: CASRQGPLGYEQYF

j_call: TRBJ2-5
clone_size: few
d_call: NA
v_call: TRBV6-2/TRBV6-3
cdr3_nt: TGTGCCAGCAACCCCCCTCCACGAGACGGAGAGACCCAGTACTTC
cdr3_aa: CASNPPPRDGETQYF

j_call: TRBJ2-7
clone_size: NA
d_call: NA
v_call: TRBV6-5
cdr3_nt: TGTGCCAGCAGACAACTCAGCGGAGTTATAACCTACGAGCAGTACTTC
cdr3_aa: CASRQLSGVITYEQYF

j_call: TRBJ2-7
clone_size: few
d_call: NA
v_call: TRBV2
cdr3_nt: TGTGCCAGCAGCCCCCGGGGCCAGGCGGGCGAGCAGTACTTC
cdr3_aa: CASSPRGQAGEQYF

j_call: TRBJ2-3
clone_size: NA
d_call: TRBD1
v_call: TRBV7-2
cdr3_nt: TGTGCCAGCAGCTCGAGCAGGGGGCTGGATACGCAGTATTTT
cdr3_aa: CASSSSRGLDTQYF

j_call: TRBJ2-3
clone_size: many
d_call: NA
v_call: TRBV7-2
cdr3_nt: TGTGCCAGCAGCTTAGCGCGCGGCACAGATACGCAGTATTTT
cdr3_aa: CASSLARGTDTQYF

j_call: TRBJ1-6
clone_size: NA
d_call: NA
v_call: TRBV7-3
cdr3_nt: TGTGCCAGCAGCTTCTACGCGGGGGGTTCACCCCTCCACTTT
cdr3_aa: CASSFYAGGSPLHF

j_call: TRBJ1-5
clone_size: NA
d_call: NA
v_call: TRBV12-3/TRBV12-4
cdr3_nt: TGTGCCAGCAGTTTGGCCCTAGGCGATAGCAATCAGCCCCAGCATTTT
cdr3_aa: CASSLALGDSNQPQHF

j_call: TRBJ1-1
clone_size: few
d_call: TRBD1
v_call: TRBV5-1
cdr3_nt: TGCGCCAGCAGCTTCCGACAGGGAGTGAGGAGCACTGAAGCTTTCTTT
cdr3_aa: CASSFRQGVRSTEAFF

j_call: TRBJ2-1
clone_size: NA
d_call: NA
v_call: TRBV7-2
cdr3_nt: TGTGCCAGCAGCGGGGGCGGGATCACACTATACAATGAGCAGTTCTTC
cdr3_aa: CASSGGGITLYNEQFF

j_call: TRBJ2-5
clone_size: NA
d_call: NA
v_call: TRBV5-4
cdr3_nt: TGTGCCAGCAGCTTACGGACAGTCCCCGGCGGGGAGACCCAGTACTTC
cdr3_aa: CASSLRTVPGGETQYF

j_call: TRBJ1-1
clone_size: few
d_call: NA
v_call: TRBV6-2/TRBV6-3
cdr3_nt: TGTGCCAGCAGTTACCCAACAAGGAACACTGAAGCTTTCTTT
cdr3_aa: CASSYPTRNTEAFF

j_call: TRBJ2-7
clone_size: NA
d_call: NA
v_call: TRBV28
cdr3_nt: TGTGCCAGCAAGCCGACCGGACGGTACGAGCAGTACTTC
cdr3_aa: CASKPTGRYEQYF

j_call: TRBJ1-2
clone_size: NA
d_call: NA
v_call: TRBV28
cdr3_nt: TGTGCCAGCAGACCCGGACAGCCTTGGAGAGGCTACACCTTC
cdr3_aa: CASRPGQPWRGYTF

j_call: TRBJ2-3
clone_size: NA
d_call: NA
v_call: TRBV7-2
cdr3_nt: TGTGCCAGCAGCCAGAGGGACTTACTAGGGGATACGCAGTATTTT
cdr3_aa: CASSQRDLLGDTQYF

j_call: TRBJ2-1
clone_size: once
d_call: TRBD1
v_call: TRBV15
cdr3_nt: TGTGCCACCAGCAGAGACGGGACAGCCTCCTACGAGCAGTTCTTC
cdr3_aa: CATSRDGTASYEQFF

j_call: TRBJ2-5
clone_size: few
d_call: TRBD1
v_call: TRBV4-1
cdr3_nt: TGCGCCAGCAGCCCCGGACAGGGGGCGAAGGAGACCCAGTACTTC
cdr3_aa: CASSPGQGAKETQYF

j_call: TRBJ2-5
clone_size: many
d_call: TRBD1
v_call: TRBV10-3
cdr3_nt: TGTGCCATCAGCGGGACAGCCGATGGGGAGACCCAGTACTTC
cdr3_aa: CAISGTADGETQYF

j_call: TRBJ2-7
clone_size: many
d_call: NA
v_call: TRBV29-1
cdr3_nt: TGCAGCGTAACGACACTCTACGAGCAGTACTTC
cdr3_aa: CSVTTLYEQYF

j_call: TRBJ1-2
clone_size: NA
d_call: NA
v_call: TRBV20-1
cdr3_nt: TGCAGTGCTAGAGATTCAGGGGTTGGGGAGTATGGCTACACCTTC
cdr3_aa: CSARDSGVGEYGYTF

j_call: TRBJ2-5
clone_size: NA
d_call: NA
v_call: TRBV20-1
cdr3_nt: TGCAGTGCTAGAGCTGTCAGGGACCAAGAGACCCAGTACTTC
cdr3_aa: CSARAVRDQETQYF

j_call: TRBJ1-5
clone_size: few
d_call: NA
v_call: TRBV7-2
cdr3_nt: TGTGCCAGCAGCTTGAGGCGCGCGGGGGATCAGCCCCAGCATTTT
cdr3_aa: CASSLRRAGDQPQHF

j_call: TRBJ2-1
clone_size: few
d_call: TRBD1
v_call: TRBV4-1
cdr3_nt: TGTGCCAGCAGCCAAGTTCTGGACAGGATATACAATGAGCAGTTCTTC
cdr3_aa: CASSQVLDRIYNEQFF

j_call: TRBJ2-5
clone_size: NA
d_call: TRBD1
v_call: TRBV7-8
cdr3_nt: TGTGCCAGCAGCTTAAGGGACAGTGGGATCCAAGAGACCCAGTACTTC
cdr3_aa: CASSLRDSGIQETQYF

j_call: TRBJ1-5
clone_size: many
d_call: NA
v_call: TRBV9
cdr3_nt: TGTGCCAGCAGCGTAGGATGGGATCAGCCCCAGCATTTT
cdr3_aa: CASSVGWDQPQHF

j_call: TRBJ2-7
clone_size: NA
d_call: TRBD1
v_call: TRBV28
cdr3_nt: TGTGCCAGCAAGCCGGGACAGGGTTTCTACGAGCAGTACTTC
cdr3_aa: CASKPGQGFYEQYF

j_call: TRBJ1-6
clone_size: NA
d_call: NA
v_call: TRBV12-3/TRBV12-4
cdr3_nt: TGTGCCAGCAGTTTGGGGTTCCGTCCACCCCTCCACTTT
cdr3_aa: CASSLGFRPPLHF

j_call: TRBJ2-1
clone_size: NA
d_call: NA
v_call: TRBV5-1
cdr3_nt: TGCGCCAGCAGCCTGCCGGCGGATGAGCAGTTCTTC
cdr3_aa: CASSLPADEQFF

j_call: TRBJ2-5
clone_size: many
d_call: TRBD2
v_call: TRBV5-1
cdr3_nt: TGCGCCAGCAGCTTGGCGGCGGGAGATCAAGAGACCCAGTACTTC
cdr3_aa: CASSLAAGDQETQYF

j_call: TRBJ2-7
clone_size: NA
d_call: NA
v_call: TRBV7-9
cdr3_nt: TGTGCCAGCAGCTCCACAGGGATGCACGAGCAGTACTTC
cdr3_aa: CASSSTGMHEQYF

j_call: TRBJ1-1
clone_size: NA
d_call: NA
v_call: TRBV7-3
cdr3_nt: TGTGCCAGCAGCGGTGACAGCGGTGAAGCTTTCTTT
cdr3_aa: CASSGDSGEAFF

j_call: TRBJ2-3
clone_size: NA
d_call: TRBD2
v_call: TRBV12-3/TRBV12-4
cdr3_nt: TGTGCCAGCAGCTCGACTAGCGGTCTAACAGATACGCAGTATTTT
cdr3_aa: CASSSTSGLTDTQYF

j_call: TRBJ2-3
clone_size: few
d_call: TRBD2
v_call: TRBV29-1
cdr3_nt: TGCAGCGCCTGCCTAAGGCGGGGGGGAGGAGATACGCAGTATTTT
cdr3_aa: CSACLRRGGGDTQYF

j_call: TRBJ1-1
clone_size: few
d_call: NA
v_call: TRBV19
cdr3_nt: TGTGCCAGTAGTATTCCGGGACTGCAGGATGAAGCTTTCTTT
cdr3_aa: CASSIPGLQDEAFF

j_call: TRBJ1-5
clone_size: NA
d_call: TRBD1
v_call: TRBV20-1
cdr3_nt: TGTAGCGCCAAGGCAGGGGGCATCAATCAGCCCCAGCATTTT
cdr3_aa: CSAKAGGINQPQHF

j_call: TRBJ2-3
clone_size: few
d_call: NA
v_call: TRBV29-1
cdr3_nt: TGCAGCGTCACAGGGTGGAATACGCAGTATTTT
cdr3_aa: CSVTGWNTQYF

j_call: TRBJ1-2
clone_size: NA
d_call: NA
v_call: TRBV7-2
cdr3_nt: TGTGCCAGCAGCAACTCAGGCAGTGGCTACACCTTC
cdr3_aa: CASSNSGSGYTF

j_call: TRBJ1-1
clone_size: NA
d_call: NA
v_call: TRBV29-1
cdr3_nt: TGCAGCGTTGGGGCGGCTTTCTTT
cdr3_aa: CSVGAAFF

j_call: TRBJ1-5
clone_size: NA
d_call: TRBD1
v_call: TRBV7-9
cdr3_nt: TGTGCCAGCAGTCAGGGGGCCCTCAATCAGCCCCAGCATTTT
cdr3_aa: CASSQGALNQPQHF

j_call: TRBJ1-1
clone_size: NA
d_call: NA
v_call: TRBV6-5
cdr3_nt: TGTGCCAGCAGTTCCCTCCTACGGGGGCTGACTGAAGCTTTCTTT
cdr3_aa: CASSSLLRGLTEAFF

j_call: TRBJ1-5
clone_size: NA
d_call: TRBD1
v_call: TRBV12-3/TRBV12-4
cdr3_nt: TGTGCCAGCAGTTGGGGGACAGGGGACCAGGTAAGGCAGCCCCAGCATTTT
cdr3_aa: CASSWGTGDQVRQPQHF

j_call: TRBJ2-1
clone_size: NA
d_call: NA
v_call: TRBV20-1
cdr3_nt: TGCAGTGCTAGAGATAGCGGCCACTACAATGAGCAGTTCTTC
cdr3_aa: CSARDSGHYNEQFF